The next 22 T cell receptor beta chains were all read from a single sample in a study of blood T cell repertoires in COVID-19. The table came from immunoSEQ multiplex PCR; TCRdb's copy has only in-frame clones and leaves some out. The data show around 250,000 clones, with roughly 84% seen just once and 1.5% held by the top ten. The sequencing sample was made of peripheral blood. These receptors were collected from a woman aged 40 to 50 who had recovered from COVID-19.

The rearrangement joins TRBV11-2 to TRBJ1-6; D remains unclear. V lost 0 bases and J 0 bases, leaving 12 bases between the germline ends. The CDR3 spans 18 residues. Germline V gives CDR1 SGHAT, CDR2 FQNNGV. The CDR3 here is CASSLEDPRSSYNSPLHF. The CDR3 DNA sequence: TGTGCCAGCAGCTTAGAAGACCCCCGGAGCTCCTATAATTCACCCCTCCACTTT.

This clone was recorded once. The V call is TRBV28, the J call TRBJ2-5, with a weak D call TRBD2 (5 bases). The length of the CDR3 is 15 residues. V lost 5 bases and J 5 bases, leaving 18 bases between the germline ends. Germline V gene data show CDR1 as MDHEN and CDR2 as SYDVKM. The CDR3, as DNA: TGTGCCAGCAGTGCTAGGGAGCAATTGGTCGAGACCCAGTACTTC. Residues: CASSAREQLVETQYF.

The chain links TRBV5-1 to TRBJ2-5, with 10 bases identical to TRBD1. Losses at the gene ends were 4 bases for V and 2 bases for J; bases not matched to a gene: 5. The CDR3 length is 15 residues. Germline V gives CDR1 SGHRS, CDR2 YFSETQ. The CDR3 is CASSLRTGGQETQYF. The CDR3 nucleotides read TGCGCCAGCAGCCTCCGGACAGGGGGACAAGAGACCCAGTACTTC.

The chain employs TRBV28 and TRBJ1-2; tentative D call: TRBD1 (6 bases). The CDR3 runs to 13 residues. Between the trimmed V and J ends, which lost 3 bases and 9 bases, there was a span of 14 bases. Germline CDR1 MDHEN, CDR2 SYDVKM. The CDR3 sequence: CASSLQQGRSYTF. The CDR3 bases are TGTGCCAGCAGTTTGCAACAGGGAAGGAGCTACACCTTC.

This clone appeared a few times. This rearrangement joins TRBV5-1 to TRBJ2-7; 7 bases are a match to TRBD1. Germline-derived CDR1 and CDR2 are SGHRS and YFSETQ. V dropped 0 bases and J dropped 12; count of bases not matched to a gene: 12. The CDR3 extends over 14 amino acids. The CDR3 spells CASSLDEARGRVYF. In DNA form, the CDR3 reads TGCGCCAGCAGCTTGGATGAGGCGAGGGGGCGGGTGTACTTC.

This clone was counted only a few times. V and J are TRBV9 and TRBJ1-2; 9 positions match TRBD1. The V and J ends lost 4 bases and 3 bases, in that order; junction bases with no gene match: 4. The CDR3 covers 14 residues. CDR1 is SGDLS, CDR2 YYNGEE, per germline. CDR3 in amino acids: CASSLQGADYGYTF. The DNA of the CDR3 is TGTGCCAGCAGCTTACAGGGGGCTGACTATGGCTACACCTTC.

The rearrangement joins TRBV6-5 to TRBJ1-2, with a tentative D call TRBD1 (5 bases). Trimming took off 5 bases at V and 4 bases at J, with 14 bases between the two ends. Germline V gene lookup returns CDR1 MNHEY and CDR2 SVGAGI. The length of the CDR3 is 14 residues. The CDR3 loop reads CASSPQGWAYGYTF. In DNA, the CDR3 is TGTGCCAGCAGTCCTCAGGGTTGGGCCTATGGCTACACCTTC.

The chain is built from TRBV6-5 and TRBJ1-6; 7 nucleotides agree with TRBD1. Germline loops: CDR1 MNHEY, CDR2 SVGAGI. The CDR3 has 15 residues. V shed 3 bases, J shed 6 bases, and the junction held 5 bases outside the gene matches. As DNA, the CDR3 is TGTGCCAGCAGTTATAGACAGGGAGGTAATTCACCCCTCCACTTT. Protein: CASSYRQGGNSPLHF.

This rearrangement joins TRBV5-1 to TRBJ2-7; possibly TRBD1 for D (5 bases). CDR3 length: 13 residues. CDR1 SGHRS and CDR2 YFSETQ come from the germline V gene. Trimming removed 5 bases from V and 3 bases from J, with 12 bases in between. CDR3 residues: CASSRDRHYEQYF. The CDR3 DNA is TGCGCCAGCAGTCGTGACAGACACTACGAGCAGTACTTC.

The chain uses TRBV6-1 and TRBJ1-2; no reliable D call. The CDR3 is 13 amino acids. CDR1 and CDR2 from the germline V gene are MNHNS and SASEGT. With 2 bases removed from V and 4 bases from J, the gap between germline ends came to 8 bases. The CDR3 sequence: CASSENSFYGYTF. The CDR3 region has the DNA TGTGCCAGCAGTGAAAATAGTTTCTATGGCTACACCTTC.

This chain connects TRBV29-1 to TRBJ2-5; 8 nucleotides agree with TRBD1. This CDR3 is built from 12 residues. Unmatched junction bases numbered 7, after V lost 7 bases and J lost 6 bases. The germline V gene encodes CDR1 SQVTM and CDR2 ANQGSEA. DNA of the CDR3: TGCAGCGCGGACAGGGCGAGGCAGACCCAGTACTTC. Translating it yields CSADRARQTQYF.

The CDR3 here is CASSPTGFWGNTEAFF. DNA of the CDR3: TGTGCCAGCAGCCCAACGGGGTTTTGGGGGAACACTGAAGCTTTCTTT. The chain has TRBV28 and TRBJ1-1, with D hard to call. The CDR3 runs 16 residues. The germline CDR1 and CDR2 sequences are MDHEN and SYDVKM. V gave up 6 bases and J gave up 1 base, with 18 bases separating them.

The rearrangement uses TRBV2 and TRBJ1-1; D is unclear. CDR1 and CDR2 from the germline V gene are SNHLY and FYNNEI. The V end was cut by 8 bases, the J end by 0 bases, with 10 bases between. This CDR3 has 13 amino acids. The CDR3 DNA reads TGTGCCAGCGGACGGGAGATGAACACTGAAGCTTTCTTT. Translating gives CASGREMNTEAFF.

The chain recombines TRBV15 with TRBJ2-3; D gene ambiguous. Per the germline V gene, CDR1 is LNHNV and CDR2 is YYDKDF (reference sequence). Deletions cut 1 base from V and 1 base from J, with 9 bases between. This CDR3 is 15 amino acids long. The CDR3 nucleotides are TGTGCCACCAGCAGAGTCGGGTGGGGCACAGATACGCAGTATTTT. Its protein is CATSRVGWGTDTQYF.

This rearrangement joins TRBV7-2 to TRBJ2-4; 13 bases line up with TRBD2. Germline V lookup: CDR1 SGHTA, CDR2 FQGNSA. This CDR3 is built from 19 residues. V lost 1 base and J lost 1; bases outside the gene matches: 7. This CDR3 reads CASSLVLLAGGAAKNIQYF. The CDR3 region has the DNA TGTGCCAGCAGCTTAGTGCTACTAGCGGGGGGGGCGGCCAAAAACATTCAGTACTTC.

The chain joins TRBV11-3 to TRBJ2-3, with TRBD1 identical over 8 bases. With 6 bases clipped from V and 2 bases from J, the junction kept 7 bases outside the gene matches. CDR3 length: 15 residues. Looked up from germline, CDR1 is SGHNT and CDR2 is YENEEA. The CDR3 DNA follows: TGTGCCAGCAGACCTGGACAGGGAAACACAGATACGCAGTATTTT. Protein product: CASRPGQGNTDTQYF.

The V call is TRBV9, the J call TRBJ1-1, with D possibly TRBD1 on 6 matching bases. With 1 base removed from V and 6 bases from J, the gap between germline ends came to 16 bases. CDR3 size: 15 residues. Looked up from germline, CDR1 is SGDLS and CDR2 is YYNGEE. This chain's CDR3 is CASSVSALGGSEAFF. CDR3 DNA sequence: TGTGCCAGCAGCGTATCAGCCCTAGGGGGATCTGAAGCTTTCTTT.

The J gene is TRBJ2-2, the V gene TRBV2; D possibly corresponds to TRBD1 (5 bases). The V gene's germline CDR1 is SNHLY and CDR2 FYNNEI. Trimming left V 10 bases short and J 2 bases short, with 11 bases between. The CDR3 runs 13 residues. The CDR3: CATRQKNTGELFF. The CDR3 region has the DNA TGTGCCACCAGACAGAAAAACACCGGGGAGCTGTTTTTT.

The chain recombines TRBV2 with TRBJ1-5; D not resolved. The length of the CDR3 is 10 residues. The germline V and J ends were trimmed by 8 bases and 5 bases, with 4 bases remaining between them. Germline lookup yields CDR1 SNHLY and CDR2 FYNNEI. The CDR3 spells CASGDQPQHF. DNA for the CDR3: TGTGCCAGCGGAGATCAGCCCCAGCATTTT.

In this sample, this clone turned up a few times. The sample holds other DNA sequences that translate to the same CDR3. CDR3: CASSSTGNTEAFF. The DNA of the CDR3 is TGCGCCAGCAGCTCTACAGGGAACACTGAAGCTTTCTTT. The J gene is TRBJ1-1, the V gene TRBV5-1, with a possible D match to TRBD1 (5 bases). This CDR3 has 13 residues. Germline-derived CDR1 and CDR2 are SGHRS and YFSETQ. V was shortened by 3 bases and J by 1 base, with 7 bases between the two germline ends.

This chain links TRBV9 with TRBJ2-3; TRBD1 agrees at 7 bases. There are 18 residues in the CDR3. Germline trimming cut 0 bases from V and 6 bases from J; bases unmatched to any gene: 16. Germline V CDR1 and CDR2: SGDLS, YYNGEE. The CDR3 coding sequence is TGTGCCAGCAGCGTAGGAGTGCGGGTCGGCAGGGGGACGGATACGCAGTATTTT. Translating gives CASSVGVRVGRGTDTQYF.

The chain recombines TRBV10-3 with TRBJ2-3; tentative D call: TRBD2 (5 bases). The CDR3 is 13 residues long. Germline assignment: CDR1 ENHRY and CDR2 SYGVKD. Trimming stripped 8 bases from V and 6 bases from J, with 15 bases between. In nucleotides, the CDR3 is TGTGCCATCGGAGGAGGCCGGCCGGATACGCAGTATTTT. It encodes CAIGGGRPDTQYF.